These 11 T cell receptor beta chains were all obtained from the same sample, sequenced in a study of Graves' ophthalmopathy and Graves' hyperthyroidism. Amplification of the TCR beta CDR3 regions used RNA transcripts (as template). Second-round multiplex PCR followed a first-round RT-PCR using HTBI primers. TCRdb re-called the multiplex PCR reads with MiXCR, one entry per CDR3 protein. In the table there are 170,000 or so distinct CDR3 sequences, approximately 38% of which are singletons. The sequencing input was peripheral blood. These receptors all come from a woman between 40 and 55 years old with Graves' ophthalmopathy.

This clonotype was seen many times. The chain uses TRBV19 and TRBJ1-2; TRBD1 matches 8 bases. Germline CDR1 reads LNHDA; CDR2 reads SQIVND (reference sequence). This CDR3 is built from 15 residues. The V gene end was trimmed by 3 bases and the J gene end by 4 bases; junction bases not matched to a gene: 7. The CDR3, as DNA: TGTGCCAGTAGTATCTCCCCCGGACAGGGCTATGGCTACACCTTC. As protein: CASSISPGQGYGYTF.

This clonotype appeared many times. The chain has TRBV15 and TRBJ1-1; D is unclear. CDR3 length: 15 residues. V was trimmed by 0 bases and J by 0 bases, leaving 8 bases between them. Germline CDR1 LNHNV, CDR2 YYDKDF (reference sequence). The CDR3 DNA sequence: TGTGCCACCAGCAGAGATCCCAGATTGAACACTGAAGCTTTCTTT. It specifies CATSRDPRLNTEAFF.

This clonotype was seen at least ten times. J is TRBJ2-2 and V is TRBV19; a weak D match, TRBD2 (7 bases). V gave up 5 bases and J gave up 8 bases, with 30 bases separating them. This CDR3 is 19 amino acids long. Germline V gene sequence: CDR1 LNHDA, CDR2 SQIVND (reference sequence). CDR3 nucleotides: TGTGCCAGTAGTCCCGGGGGGCCCTTTGAGTTCGGCCGTCCGGGGGAGCTGTTTTTT. Translation: CASSPGGPFEFGRPGELFF.

This clonotype appeared a single time. The chain links TRBV10-3 to TRBJ2-5, with 9 bases aligning to TRBD2. Germline trimming cut 3 bases from V and 4 bases from J; bases unmatched to any gene: 0. CDR1 and CDR2 (germline): ENHRY, SYGVKD. The CDR3 sequence is 13 residues long. The CDR3 nucleotides are TGTGCCATCAGTGAACTAGCGGGAGAGACCCAGTACTTC. It is translated as CAISELAGETQYF.

Many counts were recorded for this clonotype. V and J are TRBV5-1 and TRBJ2-7, with 8 bases aligning to TRBD1. Germline V gene lookup returns CDR1 SGHRS and CDR2 YFSETQ. This CDR3 has 14 amino acids. The trim removed 4 bases at V and 6 bases at J, leaving 9 bases unmatched. The CDR3 sequence is CASSAAGQGLEQYF. CDR3 DNA sequence: TGCGCCAGCAGCGCCGCCGGACAGGGTCTCGAGCAGTACTTC.

This clonotype was observed many times. The chain employs TRBV19 and TRBJ2-3; D possibly uses TRBD1 or TRBD2 (5 bases each). CDR1 LNHDA and CDR2 SQIVND come from the germline V gene (reference sequence). This CDR3 region has 15 residues. V was clipped by 3 bases and J by 1 base, with 11 bases between them. For the CDR3, the DNA is TGTGCCAGTAGTATTGGGGGATGGGGCACAGATACGCAGTATTTT. Amino acid sequence: CASSIGGWGTDTQYF.

This rearrangement joins TRBV6-5 to TRBJ1-6; D not certain. The V end was cut by 2 bases, the J end by 7 bases, with 15 bases between. This CDR3 contains 16 residues. Germline V gene data show CDR1 as MNHEY and CDR2 as SVGAGI. The CDR3: CASSYAMALSNSPLHF. DNA for the CDR3: TGTGCCAGCAGTTACGCGATGGCCCTGAGCAATTCACCCCTCCACTTT.

Concerning this clonotype itself: At one end the junction does not follow the germline gene, possibly because of a read error. The chain recombines TRBV5-1 with TRBJ2-5, with D perhaps assigned TRBD1 or TRBD2 (5 bases each). CDR3 length equals 16 residues. Germline V gene data show CDR1 as SGHRS and CDR2 as YFSETQ. In DNA, the CDR3 is TGCGCCAGCAGACCGCTGGGGGTTGGAAAGCAAGGGACCCAGTACTTC. It codes for CASRPLGVGKQGTQYF.

This clonotype was observed many times. This rearrangement joins TRBV5-1 to TRBJ1-3; D uncertain. The CDR3 length is 13 residues. Germline V gene lookup returns CDR1 SGHRS and CDR2 YFSETQ. V dropped 4 bases and J dropped 4 bases, with 9 bases sitting between them. The DNA of the CDR3 is TGCGCCAGCAGCCGAGCAGGCGGAAACACCATATATTTT. Translated: CASSRAGGNTIYF.

This clonotype occurred many times. This chain joins TRBV2 and TRBJ2-3; unclear D gene. The germline V gene encodes CDR1 SNHLY and CDR2 FYNNEI. The ends were cut back, 4 bases at V and 0 bases at J, with 14 bases in the middle. This CDR3 comprises 16 residues. The CDR3 DNA is TGTGCCAGCAGTGTCGATGGCAGGCGTAGCACAGATACGCAGTATTTT. The encoded protein is CASSVDGRRSTDTQYF. Full variable domain (missing parts from reference TRBV2 and TRBJ2-3): EPEVTQTPSHQVTQMGQEVILRCVPISNHLYFYWYRQILGQKVEFLVSFYNNEISEKSEIFDDQFSVERPDGSNFTLKIRSTKLEDSAMYFCASSVDGRRSTDTQYFGPGTRLTVL.

This clonotype was observed at least ten times. The V call is TRBV7-9, the J call TRBJ2-7; TRBD2 might be the D (7 bases). The CDR3 is 15 residues long. V was shortened by 6 bases and J by 5 bases, with 20 bases between the two germline ends. Germline V gene data show CDR1 as SEHNR and CDR2 as FQNEAQ (reference sequence). In nucleotides, the CDR3 is TGTGCCAGCAGTACCATTGGGGGGGCGGGTAACGAGCAGTACTTC. Translated: CASSTIGGAGNEQYF.